Each of the 25 T cell receptor beta chains below was sequenced from the same sample in a study of shared T cell receptors in the human thymus. Sequencing was performed with immunoSEQ multiplex PCR; in TCRdb, only in-frame clones are kept and a portion is missing. The data hold over 450,000 clones, with 70% to 80% observed a single time. These sequences were also reported in another study, on human thymus T cells.

Sequencing was done on a sample of thymocytes. Receptor source: a boy younger than two with a congenital heart defect.

The rearrangement uses TRBV5-4 and TRBJ2-7, with TRBD2 matching 12 bases. V lost 2 bases to trimming and J lost 0 bases; unmatched junction nucleotides: 6. Per germline, CDR1 SGHNT and CDR2 YYREEE (reference sequence). There are 17 residues in the CDR3. As DNA, the CDR3 is TGTGCCAGCAGCTTCCGACTAGCGGGAGTTAACTCCTACGAGCAGTACTTC. It specifies CASSFRLAGVNSYEQYF.

This clone was recorded a few times. CDR3 bases: TGTGCCAGCAGCTTAGGACTAGCGGGAGTAGGGGCCGAGCAGTACTTC. This encodes CASSLGLAGVGAEQYF. The chain recombines TRBV7-2 with TRBJ2-7; 12 bases agree with TRBD2. The germline gives CDR1 SGHTA, CDR2 FQGNSA. V was pared by 1 base and J by 6 bases, with 7 bases of the junction left unmatched. The CDR3 covers 16 residues.

V gene TRBV6-6 combines with J gene TRBJ1-4; D remains unclear. The germline gives CDR1 MNHNY, CDR2 SVGAGI (reference sequence). Trimming took 4 bases from V and 6 from J, leaving 12 bases between them. The CDR3 contains 14 residues. The CDR3 coding sequence is TGTGCCAGCAGTTTCGGTCCAGGTCATGAAAAACTGTTTTTT. Translation: CASSFGPGHEKLFF.

This clone was picked up one time. The chain combines TRBV6-1 with TRBJ1-5; tentative D call: TRBD1 (5 bases). The CDR3 runs 15 residues. Per the germline V gene, CDR1 is MNHNS and CDR2 is SASEGT. V was pared by 7 bases and J by 0 bases, with 13 bases between. This chain's CDR3 is CASKQQAYSNQPQHF. The CDR3 nucleotides read TGTGCCAGCAAACAACAGGCTTATAGCAATCAGCCCCAGCATTTT.

Concerning this clone: The limits of the CDR3 on the DNA are not certain, so only TCRdb's listed CDR3 is given. The chain uses TRBV10-2 and TRBJ2-2; TRBD1, the table's D call, was not compared with the DNA. The CDR3 is 23 residues long, counting both termini. CDR1 and CDR2 from the germline V gene are WSHSY and SAAADI. The CDR3 is CASSAVSAPAVWDRGLNTGELFF.

The V call is TRBV9, the J call TRBJ2-3; D is unresolved. This CDR3 contains 16 residues. CDR1 and CDR2 from the germline V gene are SGDLS and YYNGEE. V gave up 0 bases and J gave up 3 bases, with 14 bases separating them. CDR3 nucleotide sequence: TGTGCCAGCAGCGTAGAAAGCGCCAAACGGACAGATACGCAGTATTTT. Its translation: CASSVESAKRTDTQYF.

The V call is TRBV6-4, the J call TRBJ2-3; TRBD1 aligns across 7 bases. The CDR3 is made up of 14 amino acids. The germline CDR1 and CDR2 sequences are MRHNA and SNTAGT. V shed 6 bases, J shed 3 bases, and the junction held 6 bases outside the gene matches. CDR3 nucleotides: TGTGCCAGCAGCCCGACAGGGTCTACAGATACGCAGTATTTT. This translates into CASSPTGSTDTQYF.

This clone was detected a few times. The gene calls are TRBV5-4 and TRBJ2-7; 10 bases are shared with TRBD2. Trimming cost V 0 bases and J 5 bases; bases outside gene matches: 17. The CDR3 has 19 amino acids. CDR1 and CDR2 from the germline V gene are SGHNT and YYREEE (reference sequence). CDR3 protein: CASSLGGLAGVSFRDEQYF. The CDR3 nucleotides are TGTGCCAGCAGCTTGGGGGGGCTAGCGGGAGTTTCTTTTCGCGACGAGCAGTACTTC.

This chain joins TRBV27 and TRBJ2-3; TRBD1 agrees at 9 bases. Germline lookup yields CDR1 MNHEY and CDR2 SMNVEV (reference sequence). This CDR3 region has 13 residues. V was pared by 8 bases and J by 7 bases, with 7 bases of the junction left unmatched. The CDR3 nucleotides are TGTGCCAGCCTAGGACAGGGGTTGCATACGCAGTATTTT. It specifies CASLGQGLHTQYF.

V and J are TRBV11-1 and TRBJ2-2; D perhaps matches TRBD2 (6 bases). Looked up from germline, CDR1 is SGHAT and CDR2 is FQDESV (reference sequence). The CDR3 is made up of 15 amino acids. V lost 0 bases to trimming and J lost 5 bases, with 10 bases between them. DNA of the CDR3: TGTGCCAGCAGCTTAGCGGCGGCGGGGACCGGGGAGCTGTTTTTT. The encoded protein is CASSLAAAGTGELFF.

The J gene is TRBJ2-1, the V gene TRBV6-1; D is unclear. Germline V gene sequence: CDR1 MNHNS, CDR2 SASEGT. The CDR3 loop spans 13 amino acids. The V gene lost 6 bases and the J gene lost 5 bases, with 11 bases spanning the gap. CDR3: CASRRVSNNEQFF. The CDR3 DNA follows: TGTGCCAGCAGGCGAGTGTCCAACAATGAGCAGTTCTTC.

This clone was picked up one time. V gene TRBV5-1 combines with J gene TRBJ2-4; no clear D. CDR1 SGHRS and CDR2 YFSETQ come from the germline V gene. The V gene lost 4 bases and the J gene lost 1 base, with 15 bases spanning the gap. The length of the CDR3 is 16 residues. The CDR3 loop reads CASSPDLAGAKNIQYF. CDR3 coding DNA: TGCGCCAGCAGCCCCGACTTGGCCGGGGCCAAAAACATTCAGTACTTC.

The CDR3 nucleotides read TGTGCCAGCTCCCCTGGTTCGCTAGCGGGAGGAGGTATAGGGGACAATGAGCAGTTCTTC. It is translated as CASSPGSLAGGGIGDNEQFF. The V gene is TRBV18, the J gene TRBJ2-1; 11 positions agree with TRBD2. The trim removed 6 bases at V and 5 bases at J, leaving 21 bases unmatched. This CDR3 contains 20 residues. CDR1 and CDR2 (germline): KGHSH, LQKENI.

CDR3 region: CATSREAGTGNTGELFF. The CDR3 nucleotides read TGTGCCACCAGCAGAGAGGCCGGGACAGGGAACACCGGGGAGCTGTTTTTT. V is TRBV15 and J is TRBJ2-2; 8 bases map to TRBD1. The V segment lost 0 bases and the J segment 1 base; nucleotides outside the gene matches: 4. The CDR3 is 17 residues long. The germline V gene has CDR1 LNHNV and CDR2 YYDKDF (reference sequence).

V and J are TRBV4-1 and TRBJ2-7, with 10 positions matching TRBD2. Germline V gene lookup returns CDR1 MGHRA and CDR2 YSYEKL. The CDR3 has 16 residues. V shed 4 bases and J 4 bases; nucleotides not matched to a gene: 10. The CDR3 coding sequence is TGCGCCAGCAGCCCGAATTCCGGGACTAGCGTTTACGAGCAGTACTTC. Translating gives CASSPNSGTSVYEQYF.

The V call is TRBV10-3, the J call TRBJ2-7; 12 bases align to TRBD2. The CDR3 covers 17 residues. The ends lost 0 bases at V and 4 bases at J; junction bases unmatched: 7. CDR1 and CDR2 from the germline V gene are ENHRY and SYGVKD. This CDR3 reads CAISESAETSGSYEQYF. As DNA, the CDR3 is TGTGCCATCAGTGAGTCTGCCGAGACTAGCGGGAGTTACGAGCAGTACTTC.

The rearrangement links TRBV15 to TRBJ2-1; 8 nucleotides agree with TRBD2. Unmatched junction bases numbered 21, after V lost 0 bases and J lost 8 bases. The germline V gene has CDR1 LNHNV and CDR2 YYDKDF (reference sequence). CDR3 length: 20 amino acids. The chain's CDR3 is CATSRDRSPRLALRGDEQFF. CDR3 nucleotide sequence: TGTGCCACCAGCAGAGATAGGTCCCCGAGACTAGCGCTCCGAGGCGATGAGCAGTTCTTC. Using reference TRBV15 and TRBJ2-1 for the parts outside the CDR3, the full variable domain is DAMVIQNPRYQVTQFGKPVTLSCSQTLNHNVMYWYQQKSSQAPKLLFHYYDKDFNNEADTPDNFQSRRPNTSFCFLDIRSPGLGDTAMYLCATSRDRSPRLALRGDEQFFGPGTRLTVL.

This clone appeared a single time. The chain recombines TRBV30 with TRBJ1-5; D unresolved. CDR3 length: 13 residues. The V gene lost 2 bases and the J gene lost 9 bases, with 14 bases spanning the gap. Germline V gene lookup returns CDR1 GTSNPN and CDR2 SVGIG (reference sequence). CDR3 bases: TGTGCCTGGAGTTGCATGGGTCAGCGGCCCCAGCATTTT. Translating it yields CAWSCMGQRPQHF.

The chain combines TRBV4-2 with TRBJ2-7; D is undetermined. CDR3 length: 14 amino acids. Per germline, CDR1 LGHNA and CDR2 YNFKEQ. With 1 base removed from V and 1 base from J, the gap between germline ends came to 8 bases. This CDR3 reads CASSQVSVSYEQYF. In DNA form, the CDR3 reads TGTGCCAGCAGCCAAGTCTCAGTTTCCTACGAGCAGTACTTC.

This rearrangement joins TRBV4-3 to TRBJ2-1; the D gene is possibly TRBD2 (7 bases). CDR1 is LGHNA and CDR2 is YSLEER in the germline V gene. There are 15 residues in the CDR3. V was trimmed by 1 base and J by 8 bases, leaving 15 bases between them. The CDR3 nucleotides read TGCGCCAGCAGCCAAGGGGGGCGGGAGAGGGATGAGCAGTTCTTC. It is translated as CASSQGGRERDEQFF.

As concerns this clone: A junction boundary mismatches the germline segment, possibly from a read error. Different DNA sequences within this sample yield the same CDR3. This rearrangement joins TRBV11-2 to TRBJ2-7; 9 positions agree with TRBD2. This CDR3 comprises 15 residues. In germline, CDR1 is SGHAT, CDR2 FQNNGV. The CDR3 is CASSPPAGGNYEQYF. The CDR3, as DNA: TGTGCTAGCAGCCCCCCGGCGGGAGGGAACTACGAGCAGTACTTC.

This chain joins TRBV5-1 and TRBJ1-1, with D perhaps matching TRBD1 (5 bases). Germline V gene sequence: CDR1 SGHRS, CDR2 YFSETQ. Trimming pared 2 bases from V and 4 bases from J, leaving 9 bases between. The CDR3 has 13 residues. Written as DNA, the CDR3 is TGCGCCAGCAGCTTAAGGGGAATCACTGAAGCTTTCTTT. Encoded protein: CASSLRGITEAFF. The entire variable domain, with the rest obtained from reference TRBV5-1 and TRBJ1-1, is as follows: KAGVTQTPRYLIKTRGQQVTLSCSPISGHRSVSWYQQTPGQGLQFLFEYFSETQRNKGNFPGRFSGRQFSNSRSEMNVSTLELGDSALYLCASSLRGITEAFFGQGTRLTVV.

The chain has TRBV29-1 and TRBJ2-2; perhaps TRBD2 as D (6 bases). CDR3 length equals 13 residues. V lost 3 bases, J lost 5 bases, and 10 bases lay in between. Per the germline V gene, CDR1 is SQVTM and CDR2 is ANQGSEA. CDR3 sequence (DNA): TGCAGCGTTGAGTCTGGGGGGACCGGGGAGCTGTTTTTT. Its protein is CSVESGGTGELFF.

CDR3 sequence reads: CASSQRGLSDTQYF. The CDR3 region has the DNA TGCGCCAGCAGCCAACGCGGTCTCTCGGATACGCAGTATTTT. The chain employs TRBV4-1 and TRBJ2-3; D is undetermined. Per the germline V gene, CDR1 is MGHRA and CDR2 is YSYEKL. Trimming removed 2 bases from V and 6 bases from J, with 12 bases in between. The CDR3 runs 14 residues.

The rearrangement links TRBV4-1 to TRBJ1-1, with D uncertain. Germline CDR1 reads MGHRA; CDR2 reads YSYEKL. Trimming left V 1 base short and J 5 bases short, with 11 bases between. This CDR3 is 14 amino acids long. The CDR3 loop is CASSQGMGGTEAFF. CDR3 coding DNA: TGCGCCAGCAGCCAAGGGATGGGCGGGACTGAAGCTTTCTTT.